The T cell receptor beta chain under discussion was sequenced for a study of T cells in Graves' hyperthyroidism and ophthalmopathy. Study-level information: The initial diagnosis was the point when peripheral blood was collected, ahead of any treatment.

Researchers defined stable Graves' hyperthyroidism as no ophthalmopathy progression within 18 months. V was cut by 2 bases and J by 1 base, with 8 bases left in between. The germline gives CDR1 SGHDN, CDR2 FVKESK. This CDR3 region has 14 residues. There were TCR beta CDR3 regions amplified from RNA transcripts. The HTBI primer set drove a first-round RT-PCR of the TCR CDR3. TCRdb independently ran MiXCR on the multiplex PCR reads; one entry per CDR3 protein. The table shows around 400,000 distinct CDR3 sequences, with approximately 25% occurring only once. The material sequenced was blood. The chain recombines TRBV14 with TRBJ2-5; D may be TRBD2 (6 bases). The sequence derives from a man in his fifties with Graves' hyperthyroidism. DNA of the CDR3: TGTGCCAGCAGCCAACGGGGGATCCAAGAGACCCAGTACTTC. Protein product: CASSQRGIQETQYF.